These 16 T cell receptor beta chains originate from one sample sequenced in a study of OX40 agonist ivuxolimab in advanced cancers. Sequenced by immunoSEQ multiplex PCR; TCRdb stores in-frame clones only, minus some. The repertoire holds tens of thousands of clones, with around 89% as singletons. The source material was CD4+ or CD8+ T cells sorted from blood, sampled in a trial of the OX40 agonist ivuxolimab. The source is an adult with an advanced solid tumor such as melanoma, head and neck, liver or kidney cancer.

This rearrangement joins TRBV6-6 to TRBJ1-2, with D perhaps matching TRBD1 (5 bases). The V end was cut by 6 bases, the J end by 4 bases, with 18 bases between. CDR1 and CDR2 from the germline V gene are MNHNY and SVGAGI (reference sequence). CDR3 length: 15 residues. In DNA, the CDR3 is TGTGCCAGCAGGACCGGGACCGATCGGGGCTATGGCTACACCTTC. This sequence encodes CASRTGTDRGYGYTF.

As for this clone: Distinct nucleotide sequences in the sample also encode this CDR3. This chain joins TRBV5-1 and TRBJ2-2, with 7 bases matching TRBD1. Trimming at V came to 2 bases and at J to 4 bases, leaving 8 bases not matched to a gene. This CDR3 spans 16 amino acids. CDR1 is SGHRS and CDR2 is YFSETQ in the germline V gene. CDR3 DNA sequence: TGCGCCAGCAGCTTACGACAGGGCTCGGTCACCGGGGAGCTGTTTTTT. It yields the protein CASSLRQGSVTGELFF.

V gene TRBV11-3 combines with J gene TRBJ2-1; 9 nucleotides line up with TRBD2. V lost 2 bases to trimming and J lost 15 bases; unmatched junction nucleotides: 8. The CDR3 totals 13 residues. CDR1 and CDR2 from the germline V gene are SGHNT and YENEEA. The CDR3 DNA reads TGTGCCAGCAGCTTATTCTCAGCGGGAGGTCTGTTCTTC. Amino acids: CASSLFSAGGLFF.

Relative to its sample, this clone is medium-sized (0.01 to 0.1%). The V call is TRBV5-4, the J call TRBJ2-7, with D possibly being TRBD1 (6 bases). Germline loops: CDR1 SGHNT, CDR2 YYREEE (reference sequence). This CDR3 contains 14 residues. Trimming shortened V by 4 bases and J by 4 bases, and 15 bases separated the two germline ends. The CDR3 DNA reads as TGTGCCAGCAGCCCCGGCAGGGGACGGTACGAGCAGTACTTC. It translates to CASSPGRGRYEQYF.

This clone qualifies as medium-sized. V and J are TRBV6-5 and TRBJ1-1; D is perhaps TRBD1 (5 bases). The ends were cut back, 3 bases at V and 0 bases at J, with 14 bases in the middle. The germline V gene has CDR1 MNHEY and CDR2 SVGAGI. This CDR3 has 16 residues. The CDR3 protein is CASSYSGRGVNTEAFF. As DNA, the CDR3 is TGTGCCAGCAGTTATTCGGGCCGGGGGGTGAACACTGAAGCTTTCTTT.

The CDR3 nucleotides read TGTGCCAGCAGCTTGGCTGTTATGGAGACCCAGTACTTC. Amino acid sequence: CASSLAVMETQYF. The V call is TRBV5-4, the J call TRBJ2-5; no clear D. The V gene's germline CDR1 is SGHNT and CDR2 YYREEE (reference sequence). The CDR3 extends over 13 amino acids. V was cut by 0 bases and J by 5 bases, with 8 bases left in between. The complete variable domain, with remaining parts taken from reference TRBV5-4 and TRBJ2-5, reads ETGVTQSPTHLIKTRGQQVTLRCSSQSGHNTVSWYQQALGQGPQFIFQYYREEENGRGNFPPRFSGLQFPNYSSELNVNALELDDSALYLCASSLAVMETQYFGPGTRLLVL.

This chain connects TRBV6-6 to TRBJ1-5; D possibly corresponds to TRBD1 (6 bases). The CDR3 runs to 13 residues. From germline, CDR1 is MNHNY and CDR2 SVGAGI (reference sequence). Between the trimmed V and J ends, which lost 5 bases and 3 bases, there was a span of 8 bases. For the CDR3, the DNA is TGTGCCAGCAGTCCGGGACACAATCAGCCCCAGCATTTT. This encodes CASSPGHNQPQHF.

This sequence joins TRBV5-1 and TRBJ1-1; D not certain. Germline CDR1 is SGHRS and CDR2 is YFSETQ. Trimming took 0 bases from V and 2 from J, leaving 11 bases between them. CDR3 size: 15 residues. The CDR3, as DNA: TGCGCCAGCAGCTTGGAATCGCAGATAAACACTGAAGCTTTCTTT. This encodes CASSLESQINTEAFF.

The rearrangement joins TRBV29-1 to TRBJ1-2; D gene uncertain. V was pared by 3 bases and J by 6 bases, with 20 bases between. The CDR3 extends over 15 amino acids. The V gene's germline CDR1 is SQVTM and CDR2 ANQGSEA. The CDR3 sequence is CSVEETRRVPDGYTF. For the CDR3, the DNA is TGCAGCGTTGAGGAAACCCGTCGGGTTCCGGATGGCTACACCTTC.

V is TRBV19 and J is TRBJ2-1; 13 positions match TRBD2. This CDR3 comprises 15 residues. From germline, CDR1 is LNHDA and CDR2 SQIVND (reference sequence). The V gene end was trimmed by 9 bases and the J gene end by 6 bases; junction bases not matched to a gene: 8. CDR3 sequence: CASGTSGRGGNEQFF. The CDR3 bases are TGTGCCAGCGGAACTAGCGGGAGGGGAGGCAATGAGCAGTTCTTC.

This chain uses TRBV9 with TRBJ2-7, with a tentative D call TRBD2 (5 bases). This CDR3 comprises 14 residues. Trimming cost V 0 bases and J 6 bases, with 13 bases left between them. CDR1 is SGDLS, CDR2 YYNGEE, per germline. In nucleotides, the CDR3 is TGTGCCAGCAGCGTAGTGGACGCTAGCAGCGAGCAGTACTTC. Residues: CASSVVDASSEQYF.

CDR3 DNA sequence: TGCGCCAGCAGCTTAAGCGGGAGGCACGACGAGCAGTACTTC. This translates into CASSLSGRHDEQYF. The rearrangement links TRBV5-1 to TRBJ2-7, with 9 bases identical to TRBD2. J was trimmed by 5 bases and V by 2 bases; bases with no gene match: 5. The CDR3 length is 14 residues. Germline assignment: CDR1 SGHRS and CDR2 YFSETQ. Using reference TRBV5-1 and TRBJ2-7 for the parts outside the CDR3, the full variable domain is KAGVTQTPRYLIKTRGQQVTLSCSPISGHRSVSWYQQTPGQGLQFLFEYFSETQRNKGNFPGRFSGRQFSNSRSEMNVSTLELGDSALYLCASSLSGRHDEQYFGPGTRLTVT.

This chain links TRBV6-1 with TRBJ2-3, with 7 nucleotides matching TRBD2. With 10 bases clipped from V and 5 bases from J, the junction kept 12 bases outside the gene matches. The CDR3 sequence is 14 residues long. CDR1 is MNHNS, CDR2 SASEGT, per germline. The CDR3, as DNA: TGTGCCACCGGACGGCTAGCGGTGGGAGATACGCAGTATTTT. It codes for CATGRLAVGDTQYF.

With respect to this clone: Mismatch with germline at one junction end may stem from a read error. The chain employs TRBV30 and TRBJ1-2; D gene ambiguous. The V gene's germline CDR1 is GTSNPN and CDR2 SVGIG (reference sequence). The CDR3 is 13 amino acids. In DNA, the CDR3 is TGTGCCTGGAGATTAGCGGCCCACTATGCCTACACCTTC. Protein product: CAWRLAAHYAYTF.

The J gene is TRBJ1-4, the V gene TRBV6-5, with D possibly being TRBD1 (5 bases). The CDR3 totals 16 residues. Trimming shortened V by 0 bases and J by 3 bases, and 11 bases separated the two germline ends. The V gene's germline CDR1 is MNHEY and CDR2 SVGAGI. The CDR3 bases are TGTGCCAGCAGTTACTCGCGTCAGGGATCTAATGAAAAACTGTTTTTT. It translates to CASSYSRQGSNEKLFF.

This clone was detected a few times. This rearrangement joins TRBV27 to TRBJ2-2; TRBD1 might be the D (6 bases). The CDR3 contains 16 residues. V lost 2 bases and J lost 8, with 18 bases in between. Germline V gene data show CDR1 as MNHEY and CDR2 as SMNVEV (reference sequence). CDR3 DNA sequence: TGTGCCAGCAGTTTACGGACCTTATTAAGGGGGGGGGAGCTGTTTTTT. This encodes CASSLRTLLRGGELFF.